Sequencing of this T cell receptor (beta chain) was carried out in a study of cytomegalovirus exposure and HLA in healthy donors. Study-wide findings and caveats: In a later analysis, at a false discovery rate of 0.05, about 17,000 TCR beta sequences matched HLA alleles. Associated with cytomegalovirus, according to the listing, were 150 to 200 TCR beta chains. Donor immune exposure was known only as CMV serostatus. What was likely a sequencing artifact was a cluster of highly shared sequence variants.

PCR primers comprised 60 Vbeta and 13 Jbeta primers. Profiled with immunoSEQ multiplex PCR; TCRdb holds only in-frame clones, not every one. Among 200,000 to 250,000 clones listed, 70% to 80% were seen once. From germline, CDR1 is SGDLS and CDR2 YYNGEE. The V and J ends lost 0 bases and 1 base respectively, with 4 bases between them. CDR3 length: 13 residues. Comments on this clone: Its antigen is currently unknown.

Source material: PBMCs. J is TRBJ1-1 and V is TRBV9; D uncertain. The receptor was derived from a woman in her 30s in good health and CMV-seronegative. The CDR3 DNA sequence: TGTGCCAGCAGCGTAGGTCGGAACACTGAAGCTTTCTTT. Residues: CASSVGRNTEAFF.